This T cell receptor (beta chain) was captured by sequencing in a study of regulatory T cells in long-lasting Graves disease. This clonotype showed up many times. The time point: newly diagnosed GD, antithyroid drugs for less than 3 months. Construction of the TCR library relied on RNA isolated from PBMCs. Sequencing libraries for TCR beta were prepared with iRepertoire HTBI primers and Arm-PCR of CDR3 regions. TCRdb itself ran the multiplex PCR reads through MiXCR, one entry per CDR3 protein. The sample includes 550,000 or so distinct CDR3 sequences, around 13% of them seen just once. The CDR3 consists of 18 residues. With 4 bases clipped from V and 3 bases from J, the junction kept 7 bases outside the gene matches. In germline, CDR1 is SGHNT, CDR2 YYREEE (reference sequence). These same records also appear under a second study, on T cells in Graves' hyperthyroidism and ophthalmopathy. That source notes: Absent ophthalmopathy progression within 18 months defined stable Graves' hyperthyroidism. Diagnostic decisions used clinical symptoms, serum thyroxine and TRAb, thyroid ultrasound and orbital computed tomography. In the first-round RT-PCR of the TCR CDR3, the HTBI primer set was used. Blood shared most expanded thyroid clonotypes above 0.001.

The sequence was obtained from a woman aged 25 to 39 with Graves disease. The chain carries TRBV5-4 and TRBJ2-1; 16 positions match TRBD2. The material was peripheral blood mononuclear cells (PBMCs), obtained at new diagnosis, from a patient treated with antithyroid drugs. CDR3 protein: CASSRGLAGGRGYNEQFF. CDR3 nucleotide sequence: TGTGCCAGCAGCAGGGGACTAGCGGGAGGGCGGGGCTACAATGAGCAGTTCTTC. Filled out from reference TRBV5-4 and TRBJ2-1, the complete variable domain reads ETGVTQSPTHLIKTRGQQVTLRCSSQSGHNTVSWYQQALGQGPQFIFQYYREEENGRGNFPPRFSGLQFPNYSSELNVNALELDDSALYLCASSRGLAGGRGYNEQFFGPGTRLTVL.